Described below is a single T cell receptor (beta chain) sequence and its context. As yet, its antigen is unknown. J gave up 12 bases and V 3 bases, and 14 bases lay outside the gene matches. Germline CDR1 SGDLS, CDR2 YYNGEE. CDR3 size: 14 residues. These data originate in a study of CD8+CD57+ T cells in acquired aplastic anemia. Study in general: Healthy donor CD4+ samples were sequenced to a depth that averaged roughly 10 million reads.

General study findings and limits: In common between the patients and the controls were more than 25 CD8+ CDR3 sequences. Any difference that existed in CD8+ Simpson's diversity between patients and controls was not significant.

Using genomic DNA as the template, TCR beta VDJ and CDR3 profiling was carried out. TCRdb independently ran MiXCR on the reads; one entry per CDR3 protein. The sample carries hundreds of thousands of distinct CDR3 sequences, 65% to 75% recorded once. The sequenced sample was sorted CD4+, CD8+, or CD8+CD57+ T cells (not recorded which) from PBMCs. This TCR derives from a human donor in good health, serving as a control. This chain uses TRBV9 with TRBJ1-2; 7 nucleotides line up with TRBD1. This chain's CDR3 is CASSEDRVQGTDTF. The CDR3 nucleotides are TGTGCCAGCAGCGAAGACAGGGTGCAGGGCACAGACACCTTC.